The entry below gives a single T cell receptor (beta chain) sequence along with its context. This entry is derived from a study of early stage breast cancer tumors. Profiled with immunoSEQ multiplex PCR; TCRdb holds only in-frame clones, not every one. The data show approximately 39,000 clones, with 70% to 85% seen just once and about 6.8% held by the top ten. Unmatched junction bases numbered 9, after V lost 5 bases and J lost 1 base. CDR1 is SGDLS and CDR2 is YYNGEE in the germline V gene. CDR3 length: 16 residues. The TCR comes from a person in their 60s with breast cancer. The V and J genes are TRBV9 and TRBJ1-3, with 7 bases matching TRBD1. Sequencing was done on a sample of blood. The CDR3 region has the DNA TGTGCCAGCAGTCGTTCCAGGGGGAGTTCTGGAAACACCATATATTTT. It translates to CASSRSRGSSGNTIYF.